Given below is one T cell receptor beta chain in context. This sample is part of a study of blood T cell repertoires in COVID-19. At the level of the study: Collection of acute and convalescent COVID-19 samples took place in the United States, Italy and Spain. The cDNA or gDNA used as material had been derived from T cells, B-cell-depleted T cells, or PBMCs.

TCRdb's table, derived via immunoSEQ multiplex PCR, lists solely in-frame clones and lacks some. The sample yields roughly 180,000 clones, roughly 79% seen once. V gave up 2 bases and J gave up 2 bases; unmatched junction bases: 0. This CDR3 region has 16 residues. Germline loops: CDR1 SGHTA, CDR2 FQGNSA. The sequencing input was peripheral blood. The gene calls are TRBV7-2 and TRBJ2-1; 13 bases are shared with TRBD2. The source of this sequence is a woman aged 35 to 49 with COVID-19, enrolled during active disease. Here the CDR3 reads CASSLTSGGAYNEQFF. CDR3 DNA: TGTGCCAGCAGCTTAACTAGCGGGGGGGCCTACAATGAGCAGTTCTTC.